This TCR beta chain was sequenced during a study of blood T cell repertoires in COVID-19. Only in-frame clones appear in the TCRdb table, and some are missing; sequencing was by immunoSEQ multiplex PCR. The sample has about 51,000 clones, 80% to 90% seen once. The CDR3 totals 16 residues. V was clipped by 1 base and J by 5 bases; unmatched bases: 7. The germline CDR1 and CDR2 sequences are LNHDA and SQIVND (reference sequence). The table lists this clone with a count of one. The sequence was obtained from a man between 60 and 75 years old with acute or convalescent COVID-19. The chain uses TRBV19 and TRBJ2-1; the match to TRBD2 covers 8 bases. The sample consisted of peripheral blood. In DNA, the CDR3 is TGTGCCAGTAGTATAGTGGGACTAGTTAGGGACAATGAGCAGTTCTTC. Protein: CASSIVGLVRDNEQFF.